This TCR beta chain was profiled in a study of post-analysis software for immune sequencing data. About the study: Some patients lacked subtype; others had relapsing-remitting, secondary progressive or progressive-relapsing disease. Study-wide findings and caveats: The study found TRBV5-6, TRBV5-1 and TRBV20-1 among several TRBV segments more frequent in patients than controls. Normalized Chao1 diversity was significantly lower in multiple sclerosis patients than in controls. Strong co-clustering by F measure was seen for same-batch samples.

The V end was cut by 3 bases, the J end by 0 bases, with 18 bases between. The CDR3 loop spans 17 amino acids. Looked up from germline, CDR1 is MNHEY and CDR2 is SVGEGT. cDNA libraries for TCR beta contained unique molecular identifiers. The authors obtained 500,000 or so cDNA molecules from roughly 1 to 10 million T cells. Using its own MiXCR run on the PCR reads, TCRdb lists one record per CDR3 protein. Of some 890,000 distinct CDR3 sequences in the sample, roughly 58% were seen once. As regards this clonotype: Its specificity is unknown.

The sample taken for sequencing was blood. This TCR derives from a girl aged 10 to 17 with multiple sclerosis. V gene TRBV6-2 or TRBV6-3 combines with J gene TRBJ2-7; maybe TRBD2 (6 bases). In DNA, the CDR3 is TGTGCCAGCAGTTATGGGTGCTGCGCGGGGAACTCCTACGAGCAGTACTTC. The encoded protein is CASSYGCCAGNSYEQYF.